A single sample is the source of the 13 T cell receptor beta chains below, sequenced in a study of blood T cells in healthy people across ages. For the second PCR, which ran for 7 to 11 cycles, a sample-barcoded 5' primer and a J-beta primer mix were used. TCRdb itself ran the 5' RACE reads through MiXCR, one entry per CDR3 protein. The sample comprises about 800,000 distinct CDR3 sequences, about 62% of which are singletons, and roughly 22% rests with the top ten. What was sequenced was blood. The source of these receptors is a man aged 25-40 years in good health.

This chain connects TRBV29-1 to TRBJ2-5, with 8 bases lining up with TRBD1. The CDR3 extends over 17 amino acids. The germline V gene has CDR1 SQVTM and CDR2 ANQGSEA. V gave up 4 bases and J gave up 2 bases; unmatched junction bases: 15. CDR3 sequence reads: CSVVAIGQGDIQETQYF. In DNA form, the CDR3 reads TGCAGCGTTGTCGCGATTGGACAGGGAGACATTCAAGAGACCCAGTACTTC. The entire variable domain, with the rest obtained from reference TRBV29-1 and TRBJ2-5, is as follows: SAVISQKPSRDICQRGTSLTIQCQVDSQVTMMFWYRQQPGQSLTLIATANQGSEATYESGFVIDKFPISRPNLTFSTLTVSNMSPEDSSIYLCSVVAIGQGDIQETQYFGPGTRLLVL.

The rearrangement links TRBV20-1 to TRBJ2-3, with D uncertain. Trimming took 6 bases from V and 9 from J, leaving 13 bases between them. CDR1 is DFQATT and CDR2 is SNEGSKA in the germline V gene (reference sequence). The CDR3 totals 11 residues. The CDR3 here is CSAEARDTQYF. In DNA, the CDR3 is TGCAGTGCAGAAGCACGCGACACGCAGTATTTT.

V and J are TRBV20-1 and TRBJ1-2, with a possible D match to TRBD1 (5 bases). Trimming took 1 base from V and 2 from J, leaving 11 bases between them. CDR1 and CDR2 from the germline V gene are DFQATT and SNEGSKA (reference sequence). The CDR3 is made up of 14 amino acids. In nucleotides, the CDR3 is TGCAGTGCTAGAGCAAGAGGGACGAACTATGGCTACACCTTC. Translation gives CSARARGTNYGYTF.

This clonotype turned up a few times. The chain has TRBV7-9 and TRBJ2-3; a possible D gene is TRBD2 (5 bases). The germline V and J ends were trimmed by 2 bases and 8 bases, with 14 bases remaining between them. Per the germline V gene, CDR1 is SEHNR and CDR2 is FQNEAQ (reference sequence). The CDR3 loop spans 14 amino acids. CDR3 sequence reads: CASSLPEGDGTQYF. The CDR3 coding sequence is TGTGCCAGCAGCTTACCTGAGGGCGATGGTACGCAGTATTTT.

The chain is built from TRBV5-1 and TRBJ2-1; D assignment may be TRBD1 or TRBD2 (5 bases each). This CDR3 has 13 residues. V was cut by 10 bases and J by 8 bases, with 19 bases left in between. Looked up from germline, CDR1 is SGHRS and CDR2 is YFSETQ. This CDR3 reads CAETGALRHEQFF. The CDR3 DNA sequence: TGCGCCGAAACCGGGGCCTTGAGGCATGAGCAGTTCTTC.

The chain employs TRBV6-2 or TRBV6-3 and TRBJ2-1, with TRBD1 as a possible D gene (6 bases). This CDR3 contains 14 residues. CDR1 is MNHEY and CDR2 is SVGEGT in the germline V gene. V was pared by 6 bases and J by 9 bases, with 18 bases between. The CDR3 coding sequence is TGTGCCAGCAGGGGGGCAGGCCAGTCGGGTGAGCAGTTCTTC. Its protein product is CASRGAGQSGEQFF.

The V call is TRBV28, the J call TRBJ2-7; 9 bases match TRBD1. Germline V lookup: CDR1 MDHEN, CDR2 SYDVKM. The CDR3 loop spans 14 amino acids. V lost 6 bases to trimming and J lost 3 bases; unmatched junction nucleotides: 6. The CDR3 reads CASRPTGGIYEQYF. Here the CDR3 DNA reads TGTGCCAGCAGACCGACAGGGGGTATCTACGAGCAGTACTTC.

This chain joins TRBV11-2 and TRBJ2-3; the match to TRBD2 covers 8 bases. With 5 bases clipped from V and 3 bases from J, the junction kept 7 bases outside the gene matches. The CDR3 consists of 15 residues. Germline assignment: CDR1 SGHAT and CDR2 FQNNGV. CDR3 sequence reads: CASSEERGYTDTQYF. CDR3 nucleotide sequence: TGTGCCAGCAGCGAGGAGCGGGGGTATACAGATACGCAGTATTTT.

CDR3 region: CASRPGGVGTDTQYF. Here the CDR3 DNA reads TGTGCCAGCAGGCCTGGCGGGGTGGGGACAGATACGCAGTATTTT. The rearrangement uses TRBV27 and TRBJ2-3, with D perhaps matching TRBD2 (6 bases). This CDR3 is built from 15 residues. Trimming removed 6 bases at V and 3 bases at J, with 16 bases between. CDR1 MNHEY and CDR2 SMNVEV come from the germline V gene (reference sequence).

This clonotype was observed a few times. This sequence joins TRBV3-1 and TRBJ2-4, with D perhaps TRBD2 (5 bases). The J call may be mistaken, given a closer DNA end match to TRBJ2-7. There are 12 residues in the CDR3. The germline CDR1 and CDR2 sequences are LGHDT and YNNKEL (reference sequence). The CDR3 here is CATQGLPYEQYF. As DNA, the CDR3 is TGTGCCACTCAAGGACTCCCCTACGAGCAGTACTTC.

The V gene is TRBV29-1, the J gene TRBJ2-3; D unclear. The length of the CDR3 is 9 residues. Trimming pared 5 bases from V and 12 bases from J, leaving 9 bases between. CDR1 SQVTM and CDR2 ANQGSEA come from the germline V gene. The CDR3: CSVLDPQYF. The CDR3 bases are TGCAGCGTTCTCGACCCCCAGTATTTT.

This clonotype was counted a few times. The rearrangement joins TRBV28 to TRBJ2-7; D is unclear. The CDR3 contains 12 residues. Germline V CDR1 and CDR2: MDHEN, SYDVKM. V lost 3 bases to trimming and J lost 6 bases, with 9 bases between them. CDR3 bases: TGTGCCAGCAGTTTCATTAGACCCGAGCAGTACTTC. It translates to CASSFIRPEQYF.

CDR3 amino acids: CSASYSGQYEQYF. The CDR3 DNA reads TGCAGTGCTAGCTATTCAGGGCAATACGAGCAGTACTTC. The rearrangement uses TRBV20-1 and TRBJ2-5, with a tentative D call TRBD1 (5 bases). The DNA end is a closer match to TRBJ2-7, so the J assignment may be wrong. In germline, CDR1 is DFQATT, CDR2 SNEGSKA (reference sequence). This CDR3 comprises 13 residues.